The sequence of this T cell receptor beta chain was determined in a study of Graves' ophthalmopathy and Graves' hyperthyroidism. Amplifying from RNA transcripts, the study obtained TCR beta CDR3 regions. HTBI-primed RT-PCR formed the first round, and a multiplex PCR formed the second. TCRdb itself ran the multiplex PCR reads through MiXCR, one entry per CDR3 protein. The table shows about 1.2 million distinct CDR3 sequences, with approximately 35% occurring only once. Certain patients, namely those with other autoimmune diseases, uncontrolled infections, pregnancy or lactation, were excluded. Germline CDR1 LGHDT, CDR2 YNNKEL (reference sequence). This CDR3 is 16 amino acids long. The trim removed 6 bases at V and 3 bases at J, leaving 13 bases unmatched. General study findings and limits: From stable hyperthyroidism, ophthalmopathy was separated by a 13-signature model with approximately 90% sensitivity and under 84% specificity. Blood samples also showed most expanded thyroid clonotypes exceeding 0.001 frequency.

With regard to this clonotype: Its antigen is as yet unknown.

The chain joins TRBV3-1 to TRBJ2-7; 8 bases fit TRBD1. Sequenced: peripheral blood or thyroid tissue (not recorded which). This receptor was taken from an adult man with Graves' hyperthyroidism. DNA of the CDR3: TGTGCCAGCAGTTACTCCGGACAGGGAGTCGGCTACGAGCAGTACTTC. Translating gives CASSYSGQGVGYEQYF.